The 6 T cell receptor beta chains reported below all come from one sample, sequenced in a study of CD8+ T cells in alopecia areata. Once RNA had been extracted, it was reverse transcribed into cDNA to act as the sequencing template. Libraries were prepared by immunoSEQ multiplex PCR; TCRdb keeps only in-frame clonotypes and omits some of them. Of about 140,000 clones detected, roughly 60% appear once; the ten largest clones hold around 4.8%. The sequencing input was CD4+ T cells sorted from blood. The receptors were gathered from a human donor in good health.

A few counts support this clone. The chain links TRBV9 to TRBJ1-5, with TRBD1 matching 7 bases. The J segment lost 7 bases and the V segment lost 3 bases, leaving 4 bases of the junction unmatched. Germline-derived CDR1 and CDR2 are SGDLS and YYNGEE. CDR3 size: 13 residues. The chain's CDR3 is CASSGQGKQPQHF. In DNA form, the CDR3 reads TGTGCCAGCAGCGGACAGGGAAAGCAGCCCCAGCATTTT.

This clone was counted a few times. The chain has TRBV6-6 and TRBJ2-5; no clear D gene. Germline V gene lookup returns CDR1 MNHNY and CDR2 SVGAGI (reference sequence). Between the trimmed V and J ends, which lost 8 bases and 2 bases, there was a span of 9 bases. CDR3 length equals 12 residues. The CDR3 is CASGPPQETQYF. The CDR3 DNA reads TGTGCCAGCGGTCCCCCACAAGAGACCCAGTACTTC.

In DNA form, the CDR3 reads TGTGCCAGCAGCTTAGCGCTGACCTATGGCTACACCTTC. Translation: CASSLALTYGYTF. V and J are TRBV7-9 and TRBJ1-2, with D hard to call. The CDR3 totals 13 residues. V lost 0 bases to trimming and J lost 4 bases, with 6 bases between them. The germline CDR1 and CDR2 sequences are SEHNR and FQNEAQ (reference sequence). Looking up the rest from reference TRBV7-9 and TRBJ1-2 gives the full variable domain: DTGVSQNPRHKITKRGQNVTFRCDPISEHNRLYWYRQTLGQGPEFLTYFQNEAQLEKSRLLSDRFSAERPKGSFSTLEIQRTEQGDSAMYLCASSLALTYGYTFGSGTRLTVV.

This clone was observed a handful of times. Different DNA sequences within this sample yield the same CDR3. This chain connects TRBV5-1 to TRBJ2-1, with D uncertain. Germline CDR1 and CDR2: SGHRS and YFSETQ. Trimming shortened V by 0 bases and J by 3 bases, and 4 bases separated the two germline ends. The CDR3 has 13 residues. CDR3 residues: CASSLDSYNEQFF. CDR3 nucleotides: TGCGCCAGCAGCTTGGACAGCTACAATGAGCAGTTCTTC.

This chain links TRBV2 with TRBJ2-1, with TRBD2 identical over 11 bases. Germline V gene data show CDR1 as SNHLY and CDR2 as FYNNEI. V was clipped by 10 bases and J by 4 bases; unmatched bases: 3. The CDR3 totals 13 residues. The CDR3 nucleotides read TGTGCCACAAGACTAGCGGGGTACAATGAGCAGTTCTTC. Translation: CATRLAGYNEQFF.

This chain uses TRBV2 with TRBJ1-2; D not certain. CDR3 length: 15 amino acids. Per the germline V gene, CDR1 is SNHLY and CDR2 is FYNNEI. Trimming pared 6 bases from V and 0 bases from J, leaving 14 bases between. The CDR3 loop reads CASSGGRRPNYGYTF. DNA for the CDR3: TGTGCCAGCAGCGGCGGACGACGCCCTAACTATGGCTACACCTTC.